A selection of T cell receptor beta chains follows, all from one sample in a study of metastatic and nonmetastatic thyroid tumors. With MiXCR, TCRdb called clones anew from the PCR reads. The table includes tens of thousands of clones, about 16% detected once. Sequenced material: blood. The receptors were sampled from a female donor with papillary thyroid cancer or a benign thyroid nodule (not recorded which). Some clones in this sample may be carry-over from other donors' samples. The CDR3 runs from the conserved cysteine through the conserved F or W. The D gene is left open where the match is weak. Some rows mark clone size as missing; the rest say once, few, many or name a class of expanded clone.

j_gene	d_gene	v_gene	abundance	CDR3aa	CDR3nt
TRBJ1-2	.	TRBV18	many	CASSAATAHYGYTF	TGTGCCAGCTCAGCTGCGACAGCGCACTATGGCTACACCTTC
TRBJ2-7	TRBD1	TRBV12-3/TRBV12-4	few	CASIRDSRKQYF	TGTGCCAGCATCCGGGACAGTCGCAAGCAGTACTTC
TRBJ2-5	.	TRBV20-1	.	CSAEKGGETQYF	TGCAGTGCTGAAAAGGGGGGGGAGACCCAGTACTTC
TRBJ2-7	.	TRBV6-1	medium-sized	CASSEAYEQYF	TGTGCCAGCAGTGAAGCCTACGAGCAGTACTTC
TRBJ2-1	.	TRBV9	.	CASSVGAIANEQFF	TGTGCCAGCAGCGTAGGAGCTATTGCGAATGAGCAGTTCTTC
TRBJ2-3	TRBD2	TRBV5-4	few	CASSLGGGRSTDTQYF	TGTGCCAGCAGCTTGGGGGGCGGGAGGAGCACAGATACGCAGTATTTT
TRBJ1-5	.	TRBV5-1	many	CASSEGQGNQPQHF	TGCGCCAGCAGCGAGGGACAAGGTAATCAGCCCCAGCATTTT
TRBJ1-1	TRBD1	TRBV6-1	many	CASSPEYRGRTEAFF	TGTGCCAGCAGTCCTGAATACAGGGGGCGGACTGAAGCTTTCTTT
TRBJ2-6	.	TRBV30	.	CAWSVYRNDGGANVLTF	TGTGCCTGGAGTGTCTACAGGAATGATGGTGGGGCCAACGTCCTGACTTTC
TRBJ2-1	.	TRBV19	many	CASSIDASSYNEQFF	TGTGCCAGTAGTATAGACGCGTCCTCCTACAATGAGCAGTTCTTC
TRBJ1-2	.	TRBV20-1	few	CSARGEGYTF	TGCAGTGCTAGAGGCGAGGGCTACACCTTC
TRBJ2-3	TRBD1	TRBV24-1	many	CATSDPRQGDTQYF	TGTGCCACCAGTGACCCGAGACAGGGCGATACGCAGTATTTT
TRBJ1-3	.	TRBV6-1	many	CASSLDGIGNTIYF	TGTGCCAGCAGTCTCGACGGAATTGGAAACACCATATATTTT
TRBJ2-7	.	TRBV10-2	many	CASSDGALPDF	TGCGCCAGCAGTGATGGGGCGCTCCCTGATTTC
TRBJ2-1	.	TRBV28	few	CASSTGSSYNEQFF	TGTGCCAGCAGTACAGGGAGCTCCTACAATGAGCAGTTCTTC
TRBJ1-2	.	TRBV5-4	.	CASSLGGQGTFSYGYTF	TGTGCCAGCAGCTTGGGAGGGCAGGGAACGTTCAGCTATGGCTACACCTTC
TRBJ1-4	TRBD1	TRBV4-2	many	CASSQGDRLATNEKLFF	TGTGCCAGCAGCCAAGGGGACAGGTTGGCAACTAATGAAAAACTGTTTTTT